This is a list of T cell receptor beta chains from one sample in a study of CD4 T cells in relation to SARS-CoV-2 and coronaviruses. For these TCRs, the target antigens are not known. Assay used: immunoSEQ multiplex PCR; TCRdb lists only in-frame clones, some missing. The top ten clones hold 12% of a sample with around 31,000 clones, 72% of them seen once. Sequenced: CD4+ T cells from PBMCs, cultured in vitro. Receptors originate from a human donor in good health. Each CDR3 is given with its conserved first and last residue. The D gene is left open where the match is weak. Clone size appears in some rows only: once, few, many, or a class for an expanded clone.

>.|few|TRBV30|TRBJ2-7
CAWTGSGLKYEQYF
TGTGCCTGGACGGGAAGCGGTCTAAAGTACGAGCAGTACTTC
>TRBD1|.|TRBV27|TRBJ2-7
CASSLHGQGRYEQYF
TGTGCCAGCAGTTTACACGGACAGGGGAGGTACGAGCAGTACTTC
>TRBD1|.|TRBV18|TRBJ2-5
CASSLSYSGTGLGETQYF
TGTGCCAGCTCCCTATCCTATTCCGGGACAGGGTTAGGAGAGACCCAGTACTTC
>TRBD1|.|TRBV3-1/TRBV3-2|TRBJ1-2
CASSLGQGPYGYTF
TGTGCCAGCAGTCTAGGACAGGGACCTTATGGCTACACCTTC
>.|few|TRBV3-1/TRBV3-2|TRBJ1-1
CASSQAGPRSEAFF
TGTGCCAGCAGCCAAGCGGGGCCGCGGTCTGAAGCTTTCTTT
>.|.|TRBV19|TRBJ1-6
CASSFTYNSPLHF
TGTGCCAGTAGTTTCACTTATAATTCACCCCTCCACTTT
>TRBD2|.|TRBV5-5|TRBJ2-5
CASSSGLPRETQYF
TGTGCCAGCAGCTCGGGACTACCCAGGGAGACCCAGTACTTC
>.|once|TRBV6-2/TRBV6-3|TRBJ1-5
CASSPRQATEQPQHF
TGTGCCAGCAGCCCTAGACAGGCTACGGAGCAGCCCCAGCATTTT
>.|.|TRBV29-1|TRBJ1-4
CSVTGTENEKLFF
TGCAGCGTTACCGGGACCGAGAATGAAAAACTGTTTTTT
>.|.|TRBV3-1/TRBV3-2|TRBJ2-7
CASSQAERTEQYF
TGTGCCAGCAGCCAAGCGGAAAGGACCGAGCAGTACTTC
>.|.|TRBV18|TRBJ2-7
CASSPSSSYEQYF
TGTGCCAGCTCACCATCGAGCTCCTACGAGCAGTACTTC